This TCR beta chain came from a study of T-cell memory formation after mild COVID-19. Trimming removed 4 bases from V and 5 bases from J; junction bases left unmatched: 4. Germline CDR1 SNHLY, CDR2 FYNNEI. The CDR3 runs 13 residues. This clonotype was counted a few times. TCRdb re-called the 5' RACE reads with MiXCR, one entry per CDR3 protein. Seen here are about 400,000 distinct CDR3 sequences, approximately 16% observed once, and the top ten hold roughly 21%. The origin of this receptor is a man aged 18 to 29 who had mild COVID-19 (a few samples of this study predate the infection). Cell type and time point are not known. The sequencing sample was made of PBMCs or a T cell subset sorted from them (not recorded which). The chain employs TRBV2 and TRBJ1-1; 7 nucleotides line up with TRBD1. The CDR3 DNA reads TGTGCCAGCAGTGCGACAGGGAAGACTGAAGCTTTCTTT. Protein product: CASSATGKTEAFF.